This entry lists 4 T cell receptor beta chains sequenced from one sample in a study of beta chain features in type 1 diabetes. Study-wide findings and caveats: Moderate but significant shortening of TCRB CDR3s was recorded in all four CD4+ subsets from Type 1 diabetes patients.

The investigators reverse transcribed all of the isolated RNA, so they sequenced expressed TCRB transcripts. Libraries were prepared by immunoSEQ multiplex PCR; TCRdb keeps only in-frame clonotypes and omits some of them. Here the sample spans about 650,000 clones, around 12% being singletons. These receptors' targets are unknown. Sequencing used naive CD4+ T cells from blood. The receptor source for this set is a man younger than 45 with type 1 diabetes.

This clone showed up just a few times. V and J are TRBV25-1 and TRBJ1-3, with a weak D call TRBD1 (5 bases). Germline V CDR1 and CDR2: MGHDK, SYGVNS. With 7 bases removed from V and 2 bases from J, the gap between germline ends came to 15 bases. The CDR3 has 15 residues. The CDR3 DNA sequence: TGTGCCAGCACCACCGAGAGCAGGGCTGGAAACACCATATATTTT. It is translated as CASTTESRAGNTIYF. Combining the CDR3 with reference TRBV25-1 and TRBJ1-3 gives the whole variable domain EADIYQTPRYLVIGTGKKITLECSQTMGHDKMYWYQQDPGMELHLIHYSYGVNSTEKGDLSSESTVSRIRTEHFPLTLESARPSHTSQYLCASTTESRAGNTIYFGEGSWLTVV.

This sequence joins TRBV6-6 and TRBJ1-5; perhaps TRBD1 as D (6 bases). The V gene's germline CDR1 is MNHNY and CDR2 SVGAGI (reference sequence). The CDR3 length is 16 residues. V dropped 2 bases and J dropped 2 bases, with 13 bases sitting between them. This CDR3 is CASSYLGGGRNQPQHF. The CDR3, as DNA: TGTGCCAGCAGTTACCTGGGTGGGGGCCGCAATCAGCCCCAGCATTTT.

There are a few counts of this clone. The genes are TRBV10-3 and TRBJ2-2; D remains ambiguous. Trimming cost V 0 bases and J 3 bases, with 23 bases left between them. The germline V gene encodes CDR1 ENHRY and CDR2 SYGVKD. The CDR3 contains 20 residues. The CDR3 sequence: CAISESPGLRSSGDTGELFF. CDR3 DNA sequence: TGTGCCATCAGTGAGTCGCCCGGGCTACGATCGTCTGGCGACACCGGGGAGCTGTTTTTT.

The table lists this clone with a few counts. CDR3 amino acids: CASSGTGKHHTEAFF. The CDR3 DNA reads TGTGCCAGCAGCGGGACCGGAAAGCACCACACTGAAGCTTTCTTT. This sequence joins TRBV13 and TRBJ1-1, with a weak D call TRBD1 (5 bases). This CDR3 has 15 residues. Germline loops: CDR1 PRHDT, CDR2 FYEKMQ (reference sequence). V was pared by 5 bases and J by 3 bases, with 16 bases between.